The clone carrying this T cell receptor (beta chain) was observed at least ten times. The target antigen is unknown. Losses at the gene ends were 1 base for V and 2 bases for J; bases not matched to a gene: 2. This CDR3 has 15 amino acids. Germline-derived CDR1 and CDR2 are SGDLS and YYNGEE. These data are taken from a study of metastatic and nonmetastatic thyroid tumors. At the level of the study: The study looked at repertoires side by side in blood and in tumor or nodule tissue from malignant and benign thyroid patients. Study-wide results and caveats: Malignant thyroid tumors reportedly had TCR beta diversity that was significantly higher than in benign nodules, in blood and tumor.

Original analysis: Across clinicopathological groups, CDR3 differences served as the basis for building a distant-metastasis classifier for papillary thyroid cancer. MiXCR re-clonotyped the PCR reads for TCRdb. TCRdb's processing, not the authors' own work, is the source of the V and J calls. Here the sample spans under 9,500 clones, around 28% being singletons. Among the patients, none had received any treatment before thyroid surgery. The rearrangement links TRBV9 to TRBJ2-5, with 10 positions matching TRBD2. Sequenced material: adjacent normal tissue. This receptor was obtained from a female donor with papillary thyroid cancer or a benign thyroid nodule (not recorded which). Some clones in this sample may be carry-over from other donors' samples. CDR3 protein: CASSVLAGAQETQYF. The CDR3 DNA is TGTGCCAGCAGCGTACTAGCGGGAGCGCAAGAGACCCAGTACTTC.